Below are 28 T cell receptor beta chains sequenced from a single sample in a study of beta chain features in type 1 diabetes. Expressed TCRB transcripts were sequenced after all isolated RNA was converted to cDNA. The assay was immunoSEQ multiplex PCR, and TCRdb's table has in-frame clones only and misses some. The table has 130,000 to 150,000 clones, approximately 13% seen once; the top ten hold under 1.5%. Antigens for these TCRs are unknown. Study-wide findings and caveats: In every one of the four CD4+ subsets, TCRB CDR3s were moderately but significantly shorter in Type 1 diabetes patients.

Material for sequencing was central memory CD4+ T cells from blood. The source of these receptors is a man younger than 35 with type 1 diabetes.

The V call is TRBV5-4, the J call TRBJ2-7; D might be TRBD1 (7 bases). The CDR3 is made up of 15 amino acids. CDR1 and CDR2 from the germline V gene are SGHNT and YYREEE (reference sequence). Trimming cost V 4 bases and J 4 bases, with 18 bases left between them. The CDR3 DNA follows: TGTGCCAGCAGCCACGGCGGGGACAGCAAATACGAGCAGTACTTC. Translating it yields CASSHGGDSKYEQYF.

CDR3 residues: CASSYAYWEGYEQYF. Written as DNA, the CDR3 is TGTGCCAGCAGTTACGCGTATTGGGAGGGCTACGAGCAGTACTTC. The V and J genes are TRBV6-5 and TRBJ2-7; TRBD2 matches 7 bases. The length of the CDR3 is 15 residues. Per the germline V gene, CDR1 is MNHEY and CDR2 is SVGAGI. V was pared by 2 bases and J by 3 bases, with 7 bases of the junction left unmatched.

This clone has a handful of counts. This chain links TRBV29-1 with TRBJ1-1, with D tentatively TRBD1 (5 bases). Germline CDR1 reads SQVTM; CDR2 reads ANQGSEA. V was shortened by 4 bases and J by 1 base, with 10 bases between the two germline ends. The CDR3 runs 13 residues. The CDR3 spells CSVVRDSNTEAFF. CDR3 coding DNA: TGCAGCGTTGTTAGGGACTCGAACACTGAAGCTTTCTTT.

The chain combines TRBV6-5 with TRBJ1-2, with TRBD1 as a possible D gene (5 bases). The CDR3 runs to 14 residues. The germline CDR1 and CDR2 sequences are MNHEY and SVGAGI. The V end lost 6 bases, the J end lost 0 bases, and 11 bases lay between the germline ends. The CDR3 protein is CASSRQGTNYGYTF. The CDR3 nucleotides read TGTGCCAGCAGCAGGCAGGGAACTAACTATGGCTACACCTTC.

This sequence joins TRBV18 and TRBJ1-2; no clear D. Trimming shortened V by 2 bases and J by 0 bases, and 13 bases separated the two germline ends. The germline gives CDR1 KGHSH, CDR2 LQKENI. The CDR3 has 16 amino acids. CDR3 amino acids: CASSPDETAANYGYTF. In DNA form, the CDR3 reads TGTGCCAGCTCACCAGATGAAACAGCAGCTAACTATGGCTACACCTTC.

The rearrangement joins TRBV28 to TRBJ2-5; D might be TRBD1 or TRBD2, each matching 6 bases. The CDR3 is 20 amino acids. In germline, CDR1 is MDHEN, CDR2 SYDVKM. V was shortened by 4 bases and J by 5 bases, with 32 bases between the two germline ends. CDR3 bases: TGTGCCAGCAGTTCGCGCGGCGGGGCGGCTGGGGGCGGGGTAGCTGAGACCCAGTACTTC. Its protein product is CASSSRGGAAGGGVAETQYF. The full variable domain, completed using reference TRBV28 and TRBJ2-5, is DVKVTQSSRYLVKRTGEKVFLECVQDMDHENMFWYRQDPGLGLRLIYFSYDVKMKEKGDIPEGYSVSREKKERFSLILESASTNQTSMYLCASSSRGGAAGGGVAETQYFGPGTRLLVL.

This clone was counted between two and nine times. The chain links TRBV5-1 to TRBJ1-1; possible D gene TRBD1, 5 bases. The CDR3 runs to 14 residues. V lost 3 bases and J 0 bases, leaving 9 bases between the germline ends. The V gene's germline CDR1 is SGHRS and CDR2 YFSETQ. The CDR3 DNA reads TGCGCCAGCAGCTGGGACGGGGTGAACACTGAAGCTTTCTTT. It encodes CASSWDGVNTEAFF. Full variable domain (rest looked up from reference TRBV5-1 and TRBJ1-1): KAGVTQTPRYLIKTRGQQVTLSCSPISGHRSVSWYQQTPGQGLQFLFEYFSETQRNKGNFPGRFSGRQFSNSRSEMNVSTLELGDSALYLCASSWDGVNTEAFFGQGTRLTVV.

This clone was observed a few times. The chain combines TRBV19 with TRBJ2-1; D possibly uses TRBD1 or TRBD2 (5 bases each). Per germline, CDR1 LNHDA and CDR2 SQIVND (reference sequence). The germline V and J ends were trimmed by 1 base and 2 bases, with 12 bases remaining between them. This CDR3 has 16 residues. The DNA for the CDR3 is TGTGCCAGTAGTATAGTTGGGGGATTAACCTACAATGAGCAGTTCTTC. Its protein product is CASSIVGGLTYNEQFF.

This clone was counted a few times. The chain is built from TRBV10-3 and TRBJ2-4, with 8 bases that match TRBD1. CDR1 and CDR2 from the germline V gene are ENHRY and SYGVKD. With 3 bases clipped from V and 3 bases from J, the junction kept 4 bases outside the gene matches. There are 15 residues in the CDR3. Written as DNA, the CDR3 is TGTGCCATCAGTGACGCGGACAGGGTCAAAAACATTCAGTACTTC. Amino acid sequence: CAISDADRVKNIQYF.

The rearrangement joins TRBV7-6 to TRBJ1-2; the D gene is possibly TRBD1 (5 bases). Trimming took off 1 base at V and 6 bases at J, with 15 bases between the two ends. From germline, CDR1 is SGHVS and CDR2 FNYEAQ. This CDR3 contains 15 residues. The CDR3 nucleotides read TGTGCCAGCAGCTTAGGGTCAGGGAGGACGGATGGCTACACCTTC. It codes for CASSLGSGRTDGYTF.

This clone was picked up a small number of times. V gene TRBV25-1 combines with J gene TRBJ2-3; 7 nucleotides match TRBD1. Trimming took 5 bases from V and 4 from J; bases not matched to a gene: 9. CDR1 and CDR2 (germline): MGHDK, SYGVNS. This CDR3 contains 15 residues. The CDR3 reads CASSPIDRDADTQYF. The CDR3 DNA is TGTGCCAGCAGTCCAATAGACAGGGATGCAGATACGCAGTATTTT.

The chain uses TRBV18 and TRBJ1-1; 10 nucleotides match TRBD1. The CDR3 runs to 16 residues. The germline CDR1 and CDR2 sequences are KGHSH and LQKENI. Unmatched junction bases numbered 6, after V lost 5 bases and J lost 0 bases. The CDR3 reads CASSSGTGAVNTEAFF. CDR3 nucleotides: TGTGCCAGCTCATCCGGGACAGGGGCCGTGAACACTGAAGCTTTCTTT.

This clone has a handful of counts. The V and J genes are TRBV9 and TRBJ2-3; a possible D gene is TRBD2 (5 bases). This CDR3 contains 16 residues. V dropped 3 bases and J dropped 2 bases, with 16 bases sitting between them. Per germline, CDR1 SGDLS and CDR2 YYNGEE. The CDR3 reads CASSALDYVDTDTQYF. CDR3 sequence (DNA): TGTGCCAGCAGCGCCCTAGACTACGTTGACACAGATACGCAGTATTTT. The full variable domain, completed using reference TRBV9 and TRBJ2-3, is DSGVTQTPKHLITATGQRVTLRCSPRSGDLSVYWYQQSLDQGLQFLIQYYNGEERAKGNILERFSAQQFPDLHSELNLSSLELGDSALYFCASSALDYVDTDTQYFGPGTRLTVL.

The genes are TRBV6-5 and TRBJ1-1, with a tentative D call TRBD1 (5 bases). Trimming took 9 bases from V and 6 from J, leaving 17 bases between them. Germline V gives CDR1 MNHEY, CDR2 SVGAGI. This CDR3 is 13 amino acids long. CDR3 sequence (DNA): TGTGCCAGTCGCCTTGGGGGGTTGGCTGAAGCTTTCTTT. This encodes CASRLGGLAEAFF.

This rearrangement joins TRBV14 to TRBJ2-1; TRBD1 or TRBD2 may be the D gene (5 bases each). Germline CDR1 is SGHDN and CDR2 is FVKESK. V was cut by 1 base and J by 12 bases, with 16 bases left in between. The CDR3 runs to 14 residues. This CDR3 reads CASSQGYGLRGQFF. DNA for the CDR3: TGTGCCAGCAGCCAAGGGTATGGCTTGAGGGGGCAGTTCTTC.

This clone was seen more than once but under ten times. The chain employs TRBV7-9 and TRBJ2-1; possibly TRBD2 for D (6 bases). Trimming removed 5 bases from V and 5 bases from J, with 13 bases in between. There are 14 residues in the CDR3. From germline, CDR1 is SEHNR and CDR2 FQNEAQ (reference sequence). The chain's CDR3 is CASSPGGPNNEQFF. CDR3 in DNA: TGTGCCAGCAGCCCCGGGGGTCCTAACAATGAGCAGTTCTTC.

Of note for this clone: Other DNA sequences in this sample translate to the same CDR3. V is TRBV29-1 and J is TRBJ1-2, with 9 bases matching TRBD1. Germline-derived CDR1 and CDR2 are SQVTM and ANQGSEA. CDR3 size: 13 residues. Germline trimming cut 6 bases from V and 3 bases from J; bases unmatched to any gene: 5. The CDR3 loop reads CSVGQGMDYGYTF. The CDR3 DNA reads as TGCAGCGTCGGACAGGGGATGGACTATGGCTACACCTTC.

J is TRBJ1-1 and V is TRBV20-1; no definite D call. The CDR3 has 11 amino acids. The V gene's germline CDR1 is DFQATT and CDR2 SNEGSKA (reference sequence). Between the trimmed V and J ends, which lost 1 base and 7 bases, there was a span of 7 bases. The CDR3 coding sequence is TGCAGTGCTAGAGGCTACAGTGAAGCTTTCTTT. Residues: CSARGYSEAFF.

This clone was seen a few times. This chain's CDR3 is CASSDRGSYEQYF. CDR3 nucleotides: TGTGCCAGCAGCGACAGGGGTTCCTACGAGCAGTACTTC. The chain has TRBV13 and TRBJ2-7, with 8 bases that match TRBD1. The CDR3 is 13 amino acids. Germline V gives CDR1 PRHDT, CDR2 FYEKMQ (reference sequence). The V gene end was trimmed by 5 bases and the J gene end by 1 base; junction bases not matched to a gene: 1.

This chain joins TRBV18 and TRBJ2-1; the D call may be TRBD1 or TRBD2 (5 bases each). Trimming left V 0 bases short and J 7 bases short, with 16 bases between. CDR3 length: 16 amino acids. CDR1 KGHSH and CDR2 LQKENI come from the germline V gene. The CDR3 sequence is CASSPPQGGGGNEQFF. CDR3 DNA sequence: TGTGCCAGCTCACCACCGCAGGGCGGAGGTGGGAATGAGCAGTTCTTC.

The chain is built from TRBV18 and TRBJ1-2, with TRBD1 matching over 7 bases. Germline CDR1 reads KGHSH; CDR2 reads LQKENI. V shed 0 bases and J 8 bases; nucleotides not matched to a gene: 6. The CDR3 has 14 amino acids. The CDR3 sequence: CASSPPRGKEGYTF. The CDR3 region has the DNA TGTGCCAGCTCACCACCCAGGGGGAAAGAAGGCTACACCTTC.

The chain links TRBV7-2 to TRBJ1-1; 11 positions match TRBD1. The CDR3 runs to 13 residues. Germline V lookup: CDR1 SGHTA, CDR2 FQGNSA. The CDR3 DNA sequence: TGTCGGACCGGGACAGGGGGTCGCCCTGAAGCTTTCTTT. It yields the protein CRTGTGGRPEAFF.

In this sample, this clone turned up a few times. This chain connects TRBV30 to TRBJ1-5; D gene ambiguous. Trimming took off 2 bases at V and 4 bases at J, with 15 bases between the two ends. The length of the CDR3 is 15 residues. CDR1 GTSNPN and CDR2 SVGIG come from the germline V gene (reference sequence). CDR3 in DNA: TGTGCCTGGAGTCTCATGGGGTTCTTTAATCAGCCCCAGCATTTT. As protein: CAWSLMGFFNQPQHF. Complete variable domain (other parts from reference TRBV30 and TRBJ1-5): SQTIHQWPATLVQPVGSPLSLECTVEGTSNPNLYWYRQAAGRGLQLLFYSVGIGQISSEVPQNLSASRPQDRQFILSSKKLLLSDSGFYLCAWSLMGFFNQPQHFGDGTRLSIL.

This clone was recorded a few times. The V gene is TRBV6-1, the J gene TRBJ1-1, with D tentatively TRBD1 (5 bases). The germline V and J ends were trimmed by 4 bases and 3 bases, with 18 bases remaining between them. Germline V gives CDR1 MNHNS, CDR2 SASEGT. This CDR3 contains 16 residues. The CDR3, as DNA: TGTGCCAGCAGTGCACCCAACAGGCCTCGGGACACTGAAGCTTTCTTT. It encodes CASSAPNRPRDTEAFF.

This clone was seen more than once but under ten times. This chain links TRBV6-5 with TRBJ2-3; D remains unclear. Germline V gives CDR1 MNHEY, CDR2 SVGAGI. Trimming left V 6 bases short and J 1 base short, with 5 bases between. This CDR3 has 12 amino acids. The CDR3 region has the DNA TGTGCCAGCAGAAGCGGCACAGATACGCAGTATTTT. This translates into CASRSGTDTQYF.

This clone was counted only a few times. The rearrangement links TRBV14 to TRBJ2-5; 14 bases match TRBD2. This CDR3 has 17 amino acids. With V trimmed by 0 bases and J by 5 bases, 5 bases remained unmatched. Germline CDR1 reads SGHDN; CDR2 reads FVKESK. The CDR3 protein is CASSQETSGGALETQYF. The CDR3 nucleotides read TGTGCCAGCAGCCAAGAGACTAGCGGGGGGGCCTTGGAGACCCAGTACTTC.

V and J are TRBV11-1 and TRBJ2-1, with D possibly being TRBD1 (5 bases). The CDR3 contains 15 residues. Germline V gene sequence: CDR1 SGHAT, CDR2 FQDESV (reference sequence). Trimming left V 1 base short and J 4 bases short, with 11 bases between. CDR3: CASSLGGQAYNEQFF. CDR3 nucleotide sequence: TGTGCCAGCAGCTTAGGGGGCCAGGCATACAATGAGCAGTTCTTC.

This clone has ten or more counts. The V call is TRBV19, the J call TRBJ1-1; no reliable D call. The CDR3 is 14 amino acids. Trimming removed 5 bases from V and 3 bases from J, with 13 bases in between. Germline V lookup: CDR1 LNHDA, CDR2 SQIVND (reference sequence). The CDR3 DNA is TGTGCCAGTAGTCCGCACCGGACGGACACTGAAGCTTTCTTT. This translates into CASSPHRTDTEAFF.